These 11 T cell receptor beta chains came from one sample sequenced in a study of blood T cell repertoires in COVID-19. Libraries were prepared by immunoSEQ multiplex PCR; TCRdb keeps only in-frame clonotypes and omits some of them. The top ten clones hold about 1.6% of a sample with 170,000 or so clones, around 83% of them seen once. Sequenced material: peripheral blood. The receptors were sampled from a human donor in a cohort sampled during active COVID-19.

The rearrangement links TRBV6-2 or TRBV6-3 to TRBJ1-1, with TRBD1 as a possible D gene (6 bases). V was shortened by 6 bases and J by 0 bases, with 11 bases between the two germline ends. CDR3 size: 14 residues. The germline V gene encodes CDR1 MNHEY and CDR2 SVGEGT. CDR3 sequence reads: CASSRDTLNTEAFF. The CDR3 DNA sequence: TGTGCCAGCAGCCGGGACACCCTGAACACTGAAGCTTTCTTT.

There are a few counts of this clone. The gene calls are TRBV5-1 and TRBJ2-7, with D perhaps matching TRBD2 (6 bases). The CDR3 contains 13 residues. V was cut by 3 bases and J by 0 bases, with 7 bases left in between. Germline V gene data show CDR1 as SGHRS and CDR2 as YFSETQ. This chain's CDR3 is CASSSGSSYEQYF. The CDR3 bases are TGCGCCAGCAGCTCCGGGAGCTCCTACGAGCAGTACTTC.

The genes are TRBV9 and TRBJ2-7; 7 positions match TRBD2. Unmatched junction bases numbered 9, after V lost 0 bases and J lost 6 bases. The CDR3 has 15 amino acids. Germline V lookup: CDR1 SGDLS, CDR2 YYNGEE. The DNA for the CDR3 is TGTGCCAGCAGCGTAGCTGGCGGGGGTTGGAGCGAGCAGTACTTC. Residues: CASSVAGGGWSEQYF.

This sequence joins TRBV10-2 and TRBJ2-1; 7 bases map to TRBD2. CDR3 length equals 14 residues. Per germline, CDR1 WSHSY and CDR2 SAAADI. V lost 6 bases and J lost 4; bases outside the gene matches: 6. The chain's CDR3 is CASRSSGPYNEQFF. The CDR3 coding sequence is TGCGCCAGCAGAAGTAGCGGGCCATACAATGAGCAGTTCTTC.

This clone was seen once. The chain carries TRBV3-1 (or the pseudogene TRBV3-2) and TRBJ2-7; a possible D gene is TRBD1 (5 bases). V gave up 4 bases and J gave up 5 bases, with 9 bases separating them. The length of the CDR3 is 12 residues. Germline assignment: CDR1 LGHDT and CDR2 YNNKEL (reference sequence). The CDR3: CASSPRVDEQYF. The CDR3 DNA follows: TGTGCCAGCAGCCCCAGGGTTGACGAGCAGTACTTC.

The chain recombines TRBV6-1 with TRBJ1-6; the D is unclear. Germline-derived CDR1 and CDR2 are MNHNS and SASEGT. The germline V and J ends were trimmed by 3 bases and 6 bases, with 15 bases remaining between them. The CDR3 loop spans 16 amino acids. The CDR3, as DNA: TGTGCCAGCAGTGATCCTCGGGTCAGCTTTAATTCACCCCTCCACTTT. Its protein product is CASSDPRVSFNSPLHF.

The V and J genes are TRBV4-1 and TRBJ1-5; 10 bases map to TRBD1. The CDR3 spans 17 residues. Germline V CDR1 and CDR2: MGHRA, YSYEKL. Trimming removed 0 bases from V and 2 bases from J; junction bases left unmatched: 4. The CDR3 bases are TGCGCCAGCAGCCAAGAGACAGGGGGCGCGGGCAATCAGCCCCAGCATTTT. Encoded protein: CASSQETGGAGNQPQHF.

The chain links TRBV6-5 to TRBJ2-7; TRBD1 agrees at 9 bases. This CDR3 is 14 amino acids long. In germline, CDR1 is MNHEY, CDR2 SVGAGI. After removal of 8 bases from V and 1 base from J, the junction contained 6 bases not matched to a gene. DNA of the CDR3: TGTGCCAGCGGAAGACAGGGGGGATCCTACGAGCAGTACTTC. Its translation is CASGRQGGSYEQYF.

The chain employs TRBV28 and TRBJ1-1; D not resolved. The CDR3 extends over 14 amino acids. CDR1 MDHEN and CDR2 SYDVKM come from the germline V gene. V was cut by 3 bases and J by 7 bases, with 15 bases left in between. The CDR3 is CASSFGREVSEAFF. The CDR3 DNA reads TGTGCCAGCAGTTTCGGGAGGGAAGTTAGTGAAGCTTTCTTT.

This clone was recorded once. An end of the junction differs from the germline gene, which may be a read error. The chain uses TRBV5-1 and TRBJ2-5; D remains ambiguous. This CDR3 is 13 amino acids long. The germline CDR1 and CDR2 sequences are SGHRS and YFSETQ. For the CDR3, the DNA is TGCGCCAGCAGATTGGGGTCGCGAGAGACCCAGTACTTC. Translated, it gives CASRLGSRETQYF.

This clone was observed once. The chain has TRBV19 and TRBJ1-1; a possible D gene is TRBD1 (6 bases). CDR3 size: 17 residues. The germline V gene encodes CDR1 LNHDA and CDR2 SQIVND (reference sequence). V lost 3 bases and J lost 3, with 20 bases in between. CDR3 sequence: CASSIEPDRKRDTEAFF. Written as DNA, the CDR3 is TGTGCCAGTAGTATCGAACCGGACAGAAAAAGGGACACTGAAGCTTTCTTT.